This T cell receptor beta chain was identified in a study of neoadjuvant anti-PD-1 for oral cavity cancer. Notes on this clone: What it recognizes is unknown.

The protocol was immunoSEQ multiplex PCR, while the TCRdb copy is restricted to in-frame clones and leaves out a portion. This table holds roughly 14,000 clones, about two thirds found once. The CDR3 totals 16 residues. The germline gives CDR1 SGHRS, CDR2 YFSETQ. V was pared by 4 bases and J by 5 bases, with 22 bases between. Time point defined: after neoadjuvant nivolumab, at surgical resection. Patients had HPV-negative, locally advanced oral cavity squamous cell carcinoma. Whole-study results and caveats: PBMC Gini-index clonality exceeded responders' in non-responders post-nivolumab.

The chain recombines TRBV5-1 with TRBJ2-7; possible D gene TRBD1, 5 bases. The specimen was PBMCs, collected after nivolumab (anti-PD-1) treatment. The receptor was isolated from a person aged 35-79 years with oral cavity squamous cell carcinoma. The chain's CDR3 is CASSLGWSQGTDEQYF. DNA of the CDR3: TGCGCCAGCAGCCTAGGGTGGAGCCAGGGTACCGACGAGCAGTACTTC.